This entry describes one TCR beta chain. No antigen is known for it. This record belongs to a study of graft-versus-host responses after intestinal transplantation. About the study: Transplant recipients had multivisceral, liver-intestinal, or isolated intestinal grafts. All of the recipients had induction that used anti-thymocyte globulin, then tacrolimus and steroids for about 3 years. Study conclusions and caveats: Researchers found GvH clones in recipient marrow, and some showed up first in ileum or blood.

Assay: immunoSEQ multiplex PCR; the TCRdb copy retains only in-frame clones and omits some. The table lists about 43,000 clones, less than 95% of them singletons, with roughly 1.6% in the top ten. J lost 2 bases, V lost 1 base, and 10 bases had no gene match. The CDR3 spans 18 residues. CDR1 SGHAT and CDR2 FQDESV come from the germline V gene (reference sequence). V gene TRBV11-1 combines with J gene TRBJ2-5; 10 nucleotides align to TRBD1. This TCR came from a human patient who received an intestinal transplant, so some T cells may come from the graft donor. The sequencing used PBMCs, collected around 48 weeks after intestinal transplant. CDR3 sequence (DNA): TGTGCCAGCAGCTTAGATTTTCGGGACAGGGGCGGACAAGAGACCCAGTACTTC. It is translated as CASSLDFRDRGGQETQYF.